The entry below describes one T cell receptor (beta chain). The sample comes from a study of PD-1 blockade in classical Hodgkin lymphoma. Documented time point: newly diagnosed, previously untreated cHL patient sample. Trimming pared 7 bases from V and 1 base from J, leaving 17 bases between. Germline CDR1 and CDR2: ENHRY and SYGVKD. The CDR3 covers 15 residues. Clones were sequenced by immunoSEQ multiplex PCR, and TCRdb holds only the in-frame ones, with some missing. The table has about 47,000 clones, around 90% seen once. The receptor's source is a human donor with classical Hodgkin lymphoma. Input material: peripheral blood mononuclear cells (PBMCs). V usage is TRBV10-3 and J usage is TRBJ2-7, with no clear D. As DNA, the CDR3 is TGTGCCATCACCGAGGAACCAACTTTTTCCTACGAGCAGTACTTC. This codes for CAITEEPTFSYEQYF.